This passage covers 17 T cell receptor beta chains from one sample sequenced in a study of graft-versus-host responses after intestinal transplantation. Assay used: immunoSEQ multiplex PCR; TCRdb lists only in-frame clones, some missing. The sample has more than 50,000 clones; about 90% are singletons. This specimen consisted of PBMCs, obtained 662 days after intestinal transplant. These receptors originate from a human patient who received an intestinal transplant, so some T cells may come from the graft donor.

The chain carries TRBV11-2 and TRBJ2-1; 8 bases fit TRBD1. Germline CDR1 SGHAT, CDR2 FQNNGV. Trimming took 4 bases from V and 4 from J; bases not matched to a gene: 6. This CDR3 spans 15 amino acids. The CDR3 DNA reads as TGTGCCAGCAGCTCGCCCAGGGGGCTATACAATGAGCAGTTCTTC. Its protein product is CASSSPRGLYNEQFF.

This clone has only one observation. V gene TRBV18 combines with J gene TRBJ1-5; 9 bases fit TRBD1. V trimming: 2 bases; J trimming: 11 bases; junction bases outside the gene matches: 10. CDR3 length equals 15 residues. CDR1 KGHSH and CDR2 LQKENI come from the germline V gene. The CDR3 region has the DNA TGTGCCAGCTCACCAACCGGGACAGGGTCTATGTCCCAGCATTTT. Protein sequence: CASSPTGTGSMSQHF.

The J gene is TRBJ2-7, the V gene TRBV6-1; tentative D call: TRBD2 (6 bases). Between the trimmed V and J ends, which lost 4 bases and 3 bases, there was a span of 16 bases. In germline, CDR1 is MNHNS, CDR2 SASEGT. The CDR3 extends over 15 amino acids. The CDR3 DNA is TGTGCCAGCAGTGCGACGGGGGTTTCGTACTACGAGCAGTACTTC. This sequence encodes CASSATGVSYYEQYF.

The rearrangement uses TRBV27 and TRBJ2-1; TRBD1 matches 9 bases. Germline trimming cut 7 bases from V and 4 bases from J; bases unmatched to any gene: 2. The CDR3 length is 13 residues. Germline CDR1 MNHEY, CDR2 SMNVEV (reference sequence). The CDR3 coding sequence is TGTGCCAGCAAGACAGGGGGATACAATGAGCAGTTCTTC. Translation gives CASKTGGYNEQFF.

The chain has TRBV13 and TRBJ2-5; no definite D call. Per the germline V gene, CDR1 is PRHDT and CDR2 is FYEKMQ (reference sequence). V was shortened by 1 base and J by 2 bases, with 11 bases between the two germline ends. The CDR3 is made up of 15 amino acids. The DNA for the CDR3 is TGTGCCAGCAGCTTAGAAGCGAGAGGACAAGAGACCCAGTACTTC. As protein: CASSLEARGQETQYF.

The V gene is TRBV30, the J gene TRBJ1-6; 8 bases agree with TRBD1. Trimming at V came to 0 bases and at J to 3 bases, leaving 4 bases not matched to a gene. Germline-derived CDR1 and CDR2 are GTSNPN and SVGIG (reference sequence). This CDR3 has 16 residues. In nucleotides, the CDR3 is TGTGCCTGGAGTGTACAGACAGGGGACTATAATTCACCCCTCCACTTT. It yields the protein CAWSVQTGDYNSPLHF. Full variable domain (missing parts from reference TRBV30 and TRBJ1-6): SQTIHQWPATLVQPVGSPLSLECTVEGTSNPNLYWYRQAAGRGLQLLFYSVGIGQISSEVPQNLSASRPQDRQFILSSKKLLLSDSGFYLCAWSVQTGDYNSPLHFGNGTRLTVT.

This chain links TRBV19 with TRBJ2-1, with 12 bases aligning to TRBD2. Per germline, CDR1 LNHDA and CDR2 SQIVND (reference sequence). This CDR3 has 16 residues. V gave up 3 bases and J gave up 9 bases; unmatched junction bases: 9. CDR3 loop: CASSILSSGGAVEQFF. CDR3 DNA: TGTGCCAGTAGTATTCTTTCTAGCGGGGGGGCGGTTGAGCAGTTCTTC.

In the case of this clone: Mismatch with germline at one junction end may stem from a read error. The rearrangement links TRBV7-9 to TRBJ2-1; 8 bases line up with TRBD2. The CDR3 is 16 residues long. Germline CDR1 SEHNR, CDR2 FQNEAQ (reference sequence). The CDR3: CASSLVIGLAYHEQFF. CDR3 in DNA: TGTGCCAGCAGCTTAGTAATAGGACTAGCCTACCATGAGCAGTTCTTC.

The rearrangement uses TRBV11-2 and TRBJ2-3, with D perhaps matching TRBD1 (6 bases). Germline CDR1 reads SGHAT; CDR2 reads FQNNGV. V was clipped by 1 base and J by 3 bases, with 17 bases between them. This CDR3 contains 17 residues. The CDR3: CASSLAGRGLRTDTQYF. The CDR3 nucleotides are TGTGCCAGCAGCTTAGCTGGCAGGGGTTTGCGTACAGATACGCAGTATTTT.

The chain has TRBV5-1 and TRBJ2-3; TRBD1 agrees at 9 bases. Per the germline V gene, CDR1 is SGHRS and CDR2 is YFSETQ. This CDR3 region has 16 residues. The ends lost 0 bases at V and 5 bases at J; junction bases unmatched: 7. The CDR3 loop reads CASSLVPGTGIDTQYF. The CDR3 bases are TGCGCCAGCAGCTTGGTTCCCGGGACAGGGATAGATACGCAGTATTTT.

This clone has just one count. The chain is built from TRBV14 and TRBJ2-5, with 10 bases fitting TRBD1. The length of the CDR3 is 14 residues. Germline V gives CDR1 SGHDN, CDR2 FVKESK. V was pared by 4 bases and J by 7 bases, with 6 bases of the junction left unmatched. CDR3 in amino acids: CASSPFGQGGTQYF. Here the CDR3 DNA reads TGTGCCAGCAGCCCGTTCGGACAGGGGGGGACCCAGTACTTC.

CDR3 bases: TGTGCCAGCAGTATGGACGCCTTCTATGGCTACACCTTC. It translates to CASSMDAFYGYTF. The chain couples TRBV6-1 to TRBJ1-2; D gene unclear. V was trimmed by 5 bases and J by 4 bases, leaving 11 bases between them. This CDR3 is built from 13 residues. Germline values: CDR1 MNHNS, CDR2 SASEGT.

The rearrangement links TRBV5-4 to TRBJ1-1; D unresolved. Trimming pared 1 base from V and 0 bases from J, leaving 7 bases between. The CDR3 length is 14 residues. Germline V gene data show CDR1 as SGHNT and CDR2 as YYREEE (reference sequence). CDR3 sequence: CASSLSGVNTEAFF. The CDR3 region has the DNA TGTGCCAGCAGCTTGAGTGGGGTGAACACTGAAGCTTTCTTT.

The chain joins TRBV4-1 to TRBJ1-1; 11 bases match TRBD1. V shed 4 bases and J 5 bases; nucleotides not matched to a gene: 6. Germline V gene data show CDR1 as MGHRA and CDR2 as YSYEKL. This CDR3 has 15 residues. The DNA of the CDR3 is TGCGCCAGCAGCCGCGGACAGGGGGCGAAAACTGAAGCTTTCTTT. Protein sequence: CASSRGQGAKTEAFF.

The genes are TRBV7-8 and TRBJ1-6; D might be TRBD1 (6 bases). The CDR3 covers 18 residues. CDR1 and CDR2 (germline): SGHVS, FQNEAQ. V lost 4 bases to trimming and J lost 0 bases, with 16 bases between them. In DNA, the CDR3 is TGTGCCAGCAGCTCAGGACAGACAACGAACTCCTATAATTCACCCCTCCACTTT. It is translated as CASSSGQTTNSYNSPLHF.

The chain has TRBV7-8 and TRBJ2-1; either TRBD1 or TRBD2 may fit D (5 bases each). Germline V lookup: CDR1 SGHVS, CDR2 FQNEAQ. The CDR3 length is 17 residues. The V end lost 5 bases, the J end lost 7 bases, and 24 bases lay between the germline ends. DNA of the CDR3: TGTGCCAGCAGCGTCCGACCCGGGACCAGAGCCCGTAATGAGCAGTTCTTC. Protein sequence: CASSVRPGTRARNEQFF.

CDR3 sequence (DNA): TGTGCCTGGGACAGGGGGCCCCCCTACAATGAGCAGTTCTTC. This codes for CAWDRGPPYNEQFF. The gene calls are TRBV30 and TRBJ2-1, with TRBD1 identical over 10 bases. Germline values: CDR1 GTSNPN, CDR2 SVGIG (reference sequence). The junction had 3 bases not matched to a gene; V was cut back by 5 bases and J by 2 bases. The CDR3 extends over 14 amino acids. The complete variable domain, with remaining parts taken from reference TRBV30 and TRBJ2-1, reads SQTIHQWPATLVQPVGSPLSLECTVEGTSNPNLYWYRQAAGRGLQLLFYSVGIGQISSEVPQNLSASRPQDRQFILSSKKLLLSDSGFYLCAWDRGPPYNEQFFGPGTRLTVL.